This TCR beta chain is from a study of metastatic and nonmetastatic thyroid tumors (dated by TCRdb to 2020 to 2021). About the investigation overall: Repertoires were compared across peripheral blood and tumor or nodule tissue samples from malignant and benign thyroid patients. General findings and caveats noted by the study authors: In both blood and tumor samples, TCR beta diversity was reported to be significantly higher in malignant tumors than in benign nodules.

Receptors were amplified or captured by PCR. Instrument on record: Illumina HiSeq 4000. High-throughput sequencing was used to profile the CDR3 region of the TCR beta-chain in every patient. The study's own analysis went as follows. Drawing on CDR3 differences between clinicopathological groups, the researchers built a classifier meant to tell apart patients with distant-metastatic papillary thyroid cancer. The Shannon index was used to measure repertoire diversity, and the Morisita-Horn index was used to measure how similar tumor and blood repertoires were. TCRdb trimmed the raw reads at Q25, called clones with MiXCR and kept productive beta chains. TCRdb assigned the V and J calls; the authors' analysis was not used. Here the sample has about 15,000 clones; approximately 32% occur a single time. The ten largest clones take up 45% to 55% of the sample. V sheds 3 bases and J sheds 6 bases, leaving 4 bases between their ends. The CDR3 contains 11 residues, cysteine and phenylalanine counted. Here the CDR3 DNA is all that survives: 33 bases in frame from base 1. Reading the germline V gene gives CDR1 KGHSH and CDR2 LQKENI.

This clone has ten or more counts. Its antigen specificity is not known. Per-nucleotide qualities are absent, and no much larger clonotype sits a single base away. No treatment had been received by any patient before thyroid surgery. The study retrospectively analysed patient clinical samples collected from the early 2010s to the late 2010s using T-cell receptor beta sequencing. Specimen: tumor tissue. This clonotype was sampled from a male donor with papillary thyroid cancer or a benign thyroid nodule (not recorded which). Some clones in this sample may be carry-over from other donors' samples. Recombination connected TRBV18 to TRBJ2-3, with the D segment identity uncertain. In nucleotide form, the sequence is TGTGCCAGCTCACCCGGGGATACGCAGTATTTT. Its translation reads: CASSPGDTQYF.